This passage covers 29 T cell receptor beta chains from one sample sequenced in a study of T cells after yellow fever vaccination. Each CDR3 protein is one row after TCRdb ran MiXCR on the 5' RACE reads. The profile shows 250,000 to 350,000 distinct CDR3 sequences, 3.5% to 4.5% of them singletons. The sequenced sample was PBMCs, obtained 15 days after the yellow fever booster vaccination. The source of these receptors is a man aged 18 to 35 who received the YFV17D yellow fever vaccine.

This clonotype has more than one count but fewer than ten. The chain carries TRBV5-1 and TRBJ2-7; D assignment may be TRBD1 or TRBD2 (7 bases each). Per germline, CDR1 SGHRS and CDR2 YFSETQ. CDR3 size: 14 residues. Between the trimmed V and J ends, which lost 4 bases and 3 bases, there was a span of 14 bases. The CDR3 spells CASSVQGGHYEQYV. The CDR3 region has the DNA TGCGCCAGCAGCGTTCAGGGGGGGCACTACGAGCAGTACGTC.

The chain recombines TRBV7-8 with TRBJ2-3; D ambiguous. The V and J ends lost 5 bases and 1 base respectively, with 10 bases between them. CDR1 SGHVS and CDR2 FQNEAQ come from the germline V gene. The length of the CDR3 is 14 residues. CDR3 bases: TGTGCCAGCAGCCAGACCGGTCGCACAGATACGCAGTATTTT. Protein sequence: CASSQTGRTDTQYF.

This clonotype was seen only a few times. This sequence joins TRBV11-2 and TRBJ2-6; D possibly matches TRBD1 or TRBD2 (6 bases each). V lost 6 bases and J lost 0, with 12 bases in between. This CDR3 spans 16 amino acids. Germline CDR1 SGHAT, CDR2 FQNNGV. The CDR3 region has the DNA TGTGCCAGCAGTTATTCGGGGGCCTCTGGGGCCAACGTCCTGACTTTC. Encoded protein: CASSYSGASGANVLTF.

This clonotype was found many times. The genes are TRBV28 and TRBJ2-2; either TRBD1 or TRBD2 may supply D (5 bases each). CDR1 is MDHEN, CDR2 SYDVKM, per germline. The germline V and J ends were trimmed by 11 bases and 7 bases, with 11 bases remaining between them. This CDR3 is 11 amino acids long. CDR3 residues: CASMRGGELFF. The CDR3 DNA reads TGTGCCTCGATGAGGGGCGGGGAGCTGTTTTTT.

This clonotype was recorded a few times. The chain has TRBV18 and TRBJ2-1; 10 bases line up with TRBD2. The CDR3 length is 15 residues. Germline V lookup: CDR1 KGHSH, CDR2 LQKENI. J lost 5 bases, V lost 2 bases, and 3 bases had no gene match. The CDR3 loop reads CASSPSSGGDNEQFF. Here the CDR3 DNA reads TGTGCCAGCTCACCATCTAGCGGGGGAGACAATGAGCAGTTCTTC. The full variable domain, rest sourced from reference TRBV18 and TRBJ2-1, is NAGVMQNPRHLVRRRGQEARLRCSPMKGHSHVYWYRQLPEEGLKFMVYLQKENIIDESGMPKERFSAEFPKEGPSILRIQQVVRGDSAAYFCASSPSSGGDNEQFFGPGTRLTVL.

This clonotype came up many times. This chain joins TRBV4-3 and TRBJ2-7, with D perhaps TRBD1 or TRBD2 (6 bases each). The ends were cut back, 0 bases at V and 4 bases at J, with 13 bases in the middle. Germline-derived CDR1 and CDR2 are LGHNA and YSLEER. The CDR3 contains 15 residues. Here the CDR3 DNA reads TGCGCCAGCAGCCAAGAATGGCAGGGGAGGTACGAGCAGTACTTC. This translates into CASSQEWQGRYEQYF.

CDR3 DNA: TGTGCCTGGAGTACTGGAAGCACAGATACGCAGTATTTT. The encoded protein is CAWSTGSTDTQYF. The V gene is TRBV30, the J gene TRBJ2-3; D is uncertain. The V and J ends lost 2 bases and 0 bases respectively, with 6 bases between them. Germline V CDR1 and CDR2: GTSNPN, SVGIG (reference sequence). The CDR3 totals 13 residues.

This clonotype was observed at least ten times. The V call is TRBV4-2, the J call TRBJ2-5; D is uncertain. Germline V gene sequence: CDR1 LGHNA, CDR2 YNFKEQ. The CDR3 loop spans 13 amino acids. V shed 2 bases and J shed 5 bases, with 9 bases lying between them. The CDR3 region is CASSQQPRETQYF. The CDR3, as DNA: TGTGCCAGCAGCCAACAGCCACGGGAGACCCAGTACTTC.

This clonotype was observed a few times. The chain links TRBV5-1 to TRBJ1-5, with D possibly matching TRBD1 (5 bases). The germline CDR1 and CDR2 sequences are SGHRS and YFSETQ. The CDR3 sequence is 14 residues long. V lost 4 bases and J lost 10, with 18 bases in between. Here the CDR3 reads CASSHGHQGEPQHF. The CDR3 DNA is TGCGCCAGCAGCCATGGACACCAAGGTGAACCCCAGCATTTT.

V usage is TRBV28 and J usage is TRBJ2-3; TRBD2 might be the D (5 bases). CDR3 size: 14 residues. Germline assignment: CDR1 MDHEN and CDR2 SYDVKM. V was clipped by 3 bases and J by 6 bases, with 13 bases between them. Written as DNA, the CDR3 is TGTGCCAGCAGTTTGAAGCCAGCGGTGGATACGCAGTATTTT. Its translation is CASSLKPAVDTQYF.

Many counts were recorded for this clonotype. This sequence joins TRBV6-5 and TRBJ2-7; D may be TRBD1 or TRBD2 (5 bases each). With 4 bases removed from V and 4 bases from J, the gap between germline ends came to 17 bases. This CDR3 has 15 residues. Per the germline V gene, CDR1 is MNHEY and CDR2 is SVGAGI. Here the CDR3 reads CASSSGWGPGYEQYV. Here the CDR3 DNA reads TGTGCCAGCAGTTCGGGATGGGGACCAGGGTACGAGCAGTACGTC.

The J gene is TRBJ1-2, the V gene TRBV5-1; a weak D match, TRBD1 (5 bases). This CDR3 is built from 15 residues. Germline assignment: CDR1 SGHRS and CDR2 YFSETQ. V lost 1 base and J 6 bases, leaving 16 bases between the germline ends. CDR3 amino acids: CASSLRGDSANGYTF. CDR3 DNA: TGCGCCAGCAGCTTGAGAGGAGACAGTGCGAATGGCTACACCTTC.

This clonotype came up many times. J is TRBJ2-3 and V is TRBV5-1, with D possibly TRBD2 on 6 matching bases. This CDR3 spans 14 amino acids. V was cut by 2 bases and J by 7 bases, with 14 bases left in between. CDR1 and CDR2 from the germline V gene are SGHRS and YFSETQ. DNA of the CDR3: TGCGCCAGCAGCTTTGACCGACTAGATCATACGCAGTATTTT. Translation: CASSFDRLDHTQYF.

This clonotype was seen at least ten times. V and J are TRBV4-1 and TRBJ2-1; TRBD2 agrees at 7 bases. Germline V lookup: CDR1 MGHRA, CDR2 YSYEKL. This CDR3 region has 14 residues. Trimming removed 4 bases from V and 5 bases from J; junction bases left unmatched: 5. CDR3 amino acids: CASSPRGGNNEQFF. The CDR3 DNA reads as TGCGCCAGCAGCCCGCGGGGAGGGAACAATGAGCAGTTCTTC.

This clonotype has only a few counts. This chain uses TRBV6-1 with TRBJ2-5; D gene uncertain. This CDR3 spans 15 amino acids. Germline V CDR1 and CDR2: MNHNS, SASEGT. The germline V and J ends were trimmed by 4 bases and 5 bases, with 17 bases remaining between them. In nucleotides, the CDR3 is TGTGCCAGCAGTGGGGCCACCTACGTGAGGGAGACCCAGTACTTC. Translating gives CASSGATYVRETQYF.

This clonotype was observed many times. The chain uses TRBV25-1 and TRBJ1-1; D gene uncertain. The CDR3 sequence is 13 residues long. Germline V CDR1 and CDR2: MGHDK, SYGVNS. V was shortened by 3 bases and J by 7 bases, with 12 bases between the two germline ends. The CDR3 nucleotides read TGTGCCAGCAGTGATTATCCCGCAGGTGAAGCTTTCTTT. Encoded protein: CASSDYPAGEAFF.

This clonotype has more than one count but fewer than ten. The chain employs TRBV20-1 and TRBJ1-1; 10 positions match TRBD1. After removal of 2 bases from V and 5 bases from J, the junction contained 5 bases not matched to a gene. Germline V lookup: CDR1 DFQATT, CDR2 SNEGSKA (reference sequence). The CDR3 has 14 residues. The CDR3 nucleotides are TGCAGTGCTAGACGGACAGGGGGGGGGACTGAAGCTTTCTTT. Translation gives CSARRTGGGTEAFF.

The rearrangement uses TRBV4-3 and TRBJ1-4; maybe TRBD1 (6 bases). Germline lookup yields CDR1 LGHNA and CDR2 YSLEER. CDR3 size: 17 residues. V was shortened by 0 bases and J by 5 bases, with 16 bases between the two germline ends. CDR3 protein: CASSQDQSGGGNEKLFF. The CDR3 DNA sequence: TGCGCCAGCAGCCAAGATCAAAGTGGCGGGGGCAATGAAAAACTGTTTTTT.

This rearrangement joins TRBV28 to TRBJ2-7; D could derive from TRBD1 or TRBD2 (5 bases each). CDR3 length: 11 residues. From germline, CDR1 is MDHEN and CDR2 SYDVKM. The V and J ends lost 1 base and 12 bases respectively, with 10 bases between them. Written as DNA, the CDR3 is TGTGCCAGCAGTTTATTCGGGGACCCGTACGTC. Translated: CASSLFGDPYV.

CDR3 bases: TGTGCCAGCAGCATAAGCTCCTATAATTCACCCCTCCACTTT. Encoded protein: CASSISSYNSPLHF. This chain joins TRBV7-2 and TRBJ1-6; no firm D call. The V gene's germline CDR1 is SGHTA and CDR2 FQGNSA. Trimming took 5 bases from V and 0 from J, leaving 5 bases between them. The CDR3 is made up of 14 amino acids.

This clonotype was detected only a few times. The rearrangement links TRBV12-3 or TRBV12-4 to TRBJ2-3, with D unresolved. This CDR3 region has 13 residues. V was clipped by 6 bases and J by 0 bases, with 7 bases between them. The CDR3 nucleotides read TGTGCCAGCAGGAAACAGAGCACAGATACGCAGTATTTT. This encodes CASRKQSTDTQYF.

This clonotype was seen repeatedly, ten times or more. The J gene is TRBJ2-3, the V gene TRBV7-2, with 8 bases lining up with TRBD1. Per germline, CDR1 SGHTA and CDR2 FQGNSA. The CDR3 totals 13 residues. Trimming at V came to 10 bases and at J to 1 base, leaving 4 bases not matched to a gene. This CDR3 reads CATGQGGTDTQYF. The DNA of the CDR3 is TGTGCCACCGGACAGGGCGGCACAGATACGCAGTATTTT.

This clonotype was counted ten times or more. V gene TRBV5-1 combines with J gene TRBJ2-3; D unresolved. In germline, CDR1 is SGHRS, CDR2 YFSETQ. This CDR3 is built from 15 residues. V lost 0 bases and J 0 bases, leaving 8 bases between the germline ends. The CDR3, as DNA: TGCGCCAGCAGCTTGGAAGGTGCTAGCACAGATACGCAGTATTTT. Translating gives CASSLEGASTDTQYF.

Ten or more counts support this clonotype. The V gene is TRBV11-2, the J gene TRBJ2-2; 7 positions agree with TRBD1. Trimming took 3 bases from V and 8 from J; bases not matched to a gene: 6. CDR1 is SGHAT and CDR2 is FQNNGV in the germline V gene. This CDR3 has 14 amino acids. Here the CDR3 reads CASSFLRQGGELFF. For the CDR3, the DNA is TGTGCCAGCAGCTTTCTTCGACAGGGAGGGGAGCTGTTTTTT.

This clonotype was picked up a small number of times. This CDR3 reads CASSLVTWTQQFF. In nucleotides, the CDR3 is TGTGCCAGCAGCCTCGTAACCTGGACTCAACAGTTCTTC. The J gene is TRBJ2-1, the V gene TRBV7-2; possibly TRBD2 for D (5 bases). The CDR3 totals 13 residues. Trimming removed 5 bases from V and 13 bases from J, with 18 bases in between. Germline V lookup: CDR1 SGHTA, CDR2 FQGNSA.

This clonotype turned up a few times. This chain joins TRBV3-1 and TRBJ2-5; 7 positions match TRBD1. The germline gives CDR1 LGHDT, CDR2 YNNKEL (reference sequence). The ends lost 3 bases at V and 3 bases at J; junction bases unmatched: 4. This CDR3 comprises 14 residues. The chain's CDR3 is CASSQAGQEETQYF. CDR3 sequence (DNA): TGTGCCAGCAGCCAGGCTGGACAGGAAGAGACCCAGTACTTC.

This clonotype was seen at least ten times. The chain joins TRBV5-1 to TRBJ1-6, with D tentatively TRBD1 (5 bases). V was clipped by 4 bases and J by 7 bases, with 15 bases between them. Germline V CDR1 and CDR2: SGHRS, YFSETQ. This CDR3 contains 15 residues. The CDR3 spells CASSVEGTRNSPLHF. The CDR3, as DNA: TGCGCCAGCAGCGTGGAGGGGACCAGGAATTCACCCCTCCACTTT.

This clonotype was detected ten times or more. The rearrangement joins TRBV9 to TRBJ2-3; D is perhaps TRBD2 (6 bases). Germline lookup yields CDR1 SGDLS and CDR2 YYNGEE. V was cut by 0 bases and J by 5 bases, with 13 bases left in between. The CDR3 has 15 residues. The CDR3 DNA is TGTGCCAGCAGCGTAGACGGGAGAAGCGGAGATACGCAGTATTTT. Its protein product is CASSVDGRSGDTQYF.

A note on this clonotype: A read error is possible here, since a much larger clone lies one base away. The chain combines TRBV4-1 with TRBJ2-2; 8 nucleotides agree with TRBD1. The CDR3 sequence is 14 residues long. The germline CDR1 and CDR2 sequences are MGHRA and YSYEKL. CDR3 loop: CASRQGQGSAELFF. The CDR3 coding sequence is TGCGCCAGCAGACAAGGACAGGGATCTGCGGAGCTGTTTTTT.